Listed here are 4 T cell receptor beta chains from one sample, sequenced in a study of CD8+ T cells in alopecia areata. The sample's time point: mouse skin 3 weeks after grafting. cDNA serving as the sequencing template came from extracted, reverse transcribed RNA. Here immunoSEQ multiplex PCR was the method, and the copy in TCRdb shows in-frame clones only, minus some. The sample yields about 1,900 clones, without any singletons. The input for sequencing was skin, taken at week 3. The receptor set was obtained from a C3H/HeJ mouse with alopecia areata. The mouse strain carries the MHC haplotype H2-k.

Ten or more counts support this clone. Gene names and germline match the mouse. The read ends 4 residues before the CDR3 terminus; that terminus is restored from the germline J gene. This chain links TRBV31 with TRBJ1-2; no clear D gene. Trimming left V 0 bases short and J 1 base short, with 0 bases between. Germline assignment: CDR1 GKSSPN and CDR2 SITVG. The CDR3 has 11 amino acids. The sequenced CDR3 bases are TGTGCCTGGAGTCTAAACTCC. Protein product: CAWSLNS. The CDR3 reads in full as CAWSLNSDYTF.

A word on this clone: With only one base between it and a far larger clone, this is likely a read error. The genes and germline here are from mouse. The read falls 4 residues short of the CDR3 end, and the missing part is taken from the germline J gene. The rearrangement uses TRBV4 and TRBJ1-2; 9 nucleotides align to TRBD1. V lost 5 bases and J lost 0; bases outside the gene matches: 1. CDR3 length: 14 amino acids. Germline V gene lookup returns CDR1 LGHDT and CDR2 YNNKQL (reference sequence). Partial CDR3 DNA: TGTGCCAGCAGCCGGGACAGGGCAAACTCC. Protein: CASSRDRANS. The complete CDR3 sequence is CASSRDRANSDYTF.

By share, this clone ranks as medium-sized. The gene symbols are mouse symbols. The missing CDR3 end, 4 residues past where the read stops, is filled in from the germline J gene. The J gene is TRBJ1-2, the V gene TRBV19; TRBD1 agrees at 9 bases. This CDR3 region has 14 residues. Trimming took 4 bases from V and 2 from J; bases not matched to a gene: 3. From germline, CDR1 is FNHDT and CDR2 SITEND (reference sequence). This CDR3 is CASSRDRGNSDYTF. CDR3 DNA, as far as it was read: TGTGCCAGCAGTCGCGACAGGGGGAACTCC.

This clone was observed many times. Gene names and germline match the mouse. Coverage ceases 4 residues before the CDR3 finishes, and the germline J gene fills in the end. J is TRBJ2-5 and V is TRBV13-2; a possible D gene is TRBD2 (7 bases). The CDR3 is made up of 14 amino acids. Germline loops: CDR1 NNHNN, CDR2 SYGAGS (reference sequence). CDR3 bases read: TGTGCCAGCGGTGAGTGGGGGGCGCGAGAC. Protein product: CASGEWGARD. The full CDR3 reads CASGEWGARDTQYF.